This T cell receptor beta chain is drawn from a study of shared T cell receptors in the human thymus (dated by TCRdb to about 2021). With respect to the entire study: The study examined how self-reactive, shared T-cell receptor alpha chains are generated in the human thymus.

To prepare the library, the immunoSEQ multiplex PCR assay was applied. The immuneACCESS repertoire file appears here via TCRdb, limited to in-frame rearrangements. These files lack a portion of the clones; in checked studies, under half of the deficit traces to unresolved V genes, and the cause of the others is not known. The sample table lists hundreds of thousands of clones, 70% to 90% of them with a count of one. Clones ranked in the top ten supply 0.0095% to 0.011% of the sample. As encoded in the germline V gene, CDR1 is SGHDT while CDR2 is YYEEEE. At the junction V is shortened by 4 bases and J by 0 bases; bases outside the gene matches: 13. Inclusive of the bounding cysteine and phenylalanine, the CDR3 is 18 residues long. Only the CDR3 portion is preserved as DNA: 54 bases, with reading frame beginning at the first base. Turning to this clone: Its target antigen remains unknown. Within one base of it there is no much larger clone, and no base qualities were kept.

The data also belong to a second study, concerning human thymus T cells. Drawing on the second study: Donors were immunologically healthy infants undergoing open corrective cardiac surgery for congenital heart defects in Finland. Thymus tissue was obtained as surgical resects removed during corrective cardiac surgery. Biased V and J gene segment usage appeared to be present in both thymic and peripheral blood repertoires. The related research found that thymic TCR repertoires overlapped highly between unrelated individuals. The study used eight infant thymus samples plus four related peripheral blood samples to characterize TCR alpha and beta repertoires. Donor ages ranging from roughly 6 to 244 days were recorded, and a handful of male and a couple of female infants were included in the cohort. Thymocytes were mechanically released from the tissue and were stored as pellets of roughly 9-31 million cells at -70 degrees C. A QIAsymphony instrument was used to extract genomic DNA from the frozen cell pellets. The immunoSEQ multiplex PCR assay was used to amplify the TCRB and TCRAD loci from a standardized amount of quality-controlled genomic DNA. The amplicons covered the V(D)J region and were long enough to include the CDR3 and to identify the V and J genes. The amplicons were sequenced on an Illumina platform via the commercial immunoSEQ service. Corrections for primer bias and sequencing errors followed previously described methods, while TCRAD and TCRB definitions were based on the IMGT database. immunoSEQ Analyzer 3.0 and VDJTools were used for repertoire analysis, which covered basic statistics, V/J segment usage, diversity estimates, rarefaction and pairwise overlap. To estimate diversity, the Chao1, ChaoE, Efron-Thisted, Shannon and inverse Simpson indices were applied, and diversity was also estimated on datasets down-sampled to the smallest sample. Repertoire overlap was determined by strict matching of CDR3 nucleotide sequence, V gene and J gene, and Jaccard-based multidimensional scaling clustering was applied. On average, thymus samples yielded 650,000 to 1,000,000 unique TCRB clonotypes, whereas blood samples yielded about 80,000.

This receptor chain uses TRBV5-6 and TRBJ2-3; a stretch of 8 junction bases matches TRBD1. Sequencing was done on a sample of thymocytes. The TCR originated in a girl younger than two with a congenital heart defect. Donor details come from another sample of the same person, matched by shared clones. This receptor has the CDR3 CASSGWDRTPPSTDTQYF. Here is the DNA: TGTGCCAGCAGCGGGTGGGACAGGACTCCTCCTAGCACAGATACGCAGTATTTT.